The rows below give T cell receptor beta chains drawn from one sample of a study of T cell responses to AZD1222 COVID-19 vaccine. Sequencing was performed with immunoSEQ multiplex PCR; in TCRdb, only in-frame clones are kept and a portion is missing. The sample has about 110,000 clones, about 86% seen once. This sample comprised peripheral blood, obtained on day 0 of AZD1222 vaccination. These receptor sequences come from an adult in good health. CDR3s leave out the opening cysteine and the closing phenylalanine or tryptophan. Some rows have no size entry. The others give once, few or many, or a class for an expanded clone.

j_call v_call clone_size cdr3_aa
TRBJ1-5 TRBV7-2 NA ASSLLGDSWQPQH
TRBJ2-1 TRBV13 NA ASSFLRGGLSYNEQF
TRBJ1-5 TRBV19 NA ASKGGPRSSNQPQH
TRBJ2-2 TRBV6-5 few ASSRRQGATGELF
TRBJ1-3 TRBV6-5 NA ATVPSSGNTIY
TRBJ1-1 TRBV30 NA AWSTPGHRYSEAF
TRBJ1-1 TRBV5-1 NA ASSLAGTGGTEAF
TRBJ2-7 TRBV5-1 NA ASGSQRNEQY
TRBJ2-2 TRBV7-9 NA ASSPRLSGGSSSTGELF
TRBJ1-6 TRBV6-1 NA ASSEAGQGVTLH
TRBJ2-7 TRBV2 NA ASRGTGGYEQY
TRBJ1-1 TRBV28 NA ASSLGPNRDRDTGAF
TRBJ1-5 TRBV19 NA ASTPAQGLHQPQH
TRBJ2-7 TRBV3-1/TRBV3-2 NA ASSQERYEQY
TRBJ1-6 TRBV7-6 many ASSLGPRGQGAGSPLH
TRBJ1-6 TRBV6-6 NA ASSLGGVGHSPLH
TRBJ1-2 TRBV29-1 NA SVDGGHLGYT
TRBJ1-2 TRBV4-1 NA ASSQVLQGGYGYT
TRBJ1-3 TRBV4-3 NA ASSQGTPGNTIY
TRBJ1-1 TRBV10-3 NA AISETGGDTEAF
TRBJ2-4 TRBV7-9 NA ASSLGTTSGTIQY
TRBJ1-5 TRBV3-1/TRBV3-2 NA ASSQDAKDFTQQPQH
TRBJ2-5 TRBV9 NA ASSTTGGETQY
TRBJ2-7 TRBV27 NA ASRKPGSRDYEQY
TRBJ2-1 TRBV7-2 NA ASRKARESYNEQF
TRBJ1-1 TRBV3-1/TRBV3-2 NA ASSQGTGGAGTEAF
TRBJ2-3 TRBV11-2 once ASSLSRADTQY
TRBJ1-2 TRBV3-1/TRBV3-2 NA ASSQVRGAHYGYT
TRBJ1-4 TRBV19 NA ASSSQGAGNEKLF
TRBJ1-1 TRBV6-5 once ASQTGGKGGTEAF
TRBJ2-3 TRBV9 few ASSVVGVSTDTQY
TRBJ2-1 TRBV5-5 once ASSLGSRTAYNEQF
TRBJ1-2 TRBV6-5 NA ASSTGTGAHGYT
TRBJ1-2 TRBV19 NA ASSIDRGRHGYT
TRBJ1-6 TRBV2 NA ASSEGTENSPLH
TRBJ1-4 TRBV2 NA ASSQDRAQGF
TRBJ1-3 TRBV30 NA AWHRRVSGNTIY
TRBJ1-1 TRBV3-1/TRBV3-2 NA ASSLGTDRTEAF
TRBJ1-2 TRBV19 few ASRDISSRNGYT
TRBJ1-2 TRBV5-8 NA ASSMDRGNYGYT
TRBJ1-1 TRBV6-6 NA ASNIVGGGTEAF
TRBJ2-5 TRBV5-8 NA ASSLYQVQETQY
TRBJ2-1 TRBV7-6 NA ASSPQPAGGSYNEQF
TRBJ2-3 TRBV6-6 NA ASSYEGSTDTQY
TRBJ2-3 TRBV19 NA ASSLRQGTRVTQY
TRBJ2-7 TRBV28 NA ASSRTSGASYEQY
TRBJ2-7 TRBV6-5 NA ASSSEGGYEQY
TRBJ1-3 TRBV7-7 NA ASSQRVGSGNTIY
TRBJ1-2 TRBV3-1/TRBV3-2 NA ASSQWELNYGYT
TRBJ1-5 TRBV6-2/TRBV6-3 NA ASSGRYGTPQH
TRBJ2-1 TRBV9 NA ASSVAAAGEQF
TRBJ1-1 TRBV28 NA ASRTGMNTEAF
TRBJ1-1 TRBV27 NA ASSFLNTEAF
TRBJ2-5 TRBV2 NA AGGTSWETQY
TRBJ2-7 TRBV7-2 NA ASSFGQPYTYEQY
TRBJ2-7 TRBV11-3 NA ASSLVRLSYEQY